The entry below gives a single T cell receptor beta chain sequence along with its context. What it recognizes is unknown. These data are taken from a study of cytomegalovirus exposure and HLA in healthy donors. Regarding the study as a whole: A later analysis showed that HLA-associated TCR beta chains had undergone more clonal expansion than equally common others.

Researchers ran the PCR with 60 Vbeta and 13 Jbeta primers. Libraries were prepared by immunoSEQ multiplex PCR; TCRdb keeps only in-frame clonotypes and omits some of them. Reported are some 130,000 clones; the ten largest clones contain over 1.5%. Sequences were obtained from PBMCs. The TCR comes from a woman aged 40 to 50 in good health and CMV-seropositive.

The CDR3 region is CASSSREGSSYEQYF. In nucleotides, the CDR3 is TGTGCCAGCAGCTCCCGGGAGGGGAGCTCCTACGAGCAGTACTTC. J is TRBJ2-7 and V is TRBV7-3, with 8 bases identical to TRBD2. The CDR3 has 15 amino acids. Germline trimming cut 4 bases from V and 0 bases from J; bases unmatched to any gene: 5. Germline loops: CDR1 SGHTA, CDR2 FQGTGA.